The 25 T cell receptor beta chains presented below share a single source sample, sequenced in a study of cytomegalovirus exposure and HLA in healthy donors. Amplification used 60 Vbeta primers and 13 Jbeta primers. Libraries were prepared by immunoSEQ multiplex PCR; TCRdb keeps only in-frame clonotypes and omits some of them. The sample has 100,000 to 150,000 clones; approximately 17% are singletons. The sample consisted of PBMCs. These receptors were collected from a female donor in good health and CMV-seropositive.

The rearrangement joins TRBV10-3 to TRBJ1-3, with a weak D call TRBD1 (6 bases). Germline CDR1 is ENHRY and CDR2 is SYGVKD. The V end was cut by 4 bases, the J end by 0 bases, with 25 bases between. CDR3 length: 20 amino acids. The CDR3 DNA is TGTGCCATCAGTGCCCGTTCTGTTCCTCAGGGGATGAGCTCTGGAAACACCATATATTTT. The encoded protein is CAISARSVPQGMSSGNTIYF.

A few counts support this clone. The chain uses TRBV7-2 and TRBJ1-2; 8 bases fit TRBD1. The J segment lost 6 bases and the V segment lost 6 bases, leaving 9 bases of the junction unmatched. The CDR3 runs 14 residues. The germline CDR1 and CDR2 sequences are SGHTA and FQGNSA. The CDR3 reads CASRFISDRDGYTF. The CDR3 DNA sequence: TGTGCCAGCAGATTTATCTCGGACAGGGATGGCTACACCTTC.

The J gene is TRBJ2-7, the V gene TRBV6-5; a weak D match, TRBD1 (6 bases). Deletions cut 7 bases from V and 2 bases from J, with 15 bases between. Germline V gene lookup returns CDR1 MNHEY and CDR2 SVGAGI. This CDR3 is 14 amino acids long. DNA of the CDR3: TGTGCCAGCACCCCGACAGGCCGTACCTACGAGCAGTACTTC. This codes for CASTPTGRTYEQYF.

The rearrangement joins TRBV4-3 to TRBJ2-2; 10 nucleotides agree with TRBD2. V was clipped by 0 bases and J by 7 bases; unmatched bases: 14. The CDR3 is 19 amino acids. Germline CDR1 is LGHNA and CDR2 is YSLEER. CDR3 in amino acids: CASSQERSGGAWYNGELFF. The CDR3 DNA reads as TGCGCCAGCAGCCAAGAAAGGAGCGGGGGGGCCTGGTACAACGGGGAGCTGTTTTTT.

A few counts support this clone. This CDR3 reads CASSYRFQETQYF. CDR3 DNA sequence: TGTGCCAGCAGTTACAGATTCCAAGAGACCCAGTACTTC. The chain employs TRBV28 and TRBJ2-5; no definite D call. This CDR3 is 13 amino acids long. With 4 bases removed from V and 1 base from J, the gap between germline ends came to 7 bases. CDR1 and CDR2 (germline): MDHEN, SYDVKM.

This chain uses TRBV6-6 with TRBJ1-1; 8 bases map to TRBD1. Germline-derived CDR1 and CDR2 are MNHNY and SVGAGI (reference sequence). Trimming at V came to 5 bases and at J to 1 base, leaving 6 bases not matched to a gene. This CDR3 region has 15 residues. The CDR3 sequence is CASSGRQGTNTEAFF. In DNA form, the CDR3 reads TGTGCCAGCAGTGGACGACAGGGGACGAACACTGAAGCTTTCTTT.

This chain links TRBV5-6 with TRBJ1-6; 9 nucleotides match TRBD1. Unmatched junction bases numbered 4, after V lost 4 bases and J lost 14 bases. The CDR3 sequence is 12 residues long. CDR1 SGHDT and CDR2 YYEEEE come from the germline V gene. The CDR3 loop is CASSGGQGTLHF. In DNA form, the CDR3 reads TGTGCCAGCAGCGGGGGACAGGGCACCCTCCACTTT.

A few counts support this clone. V is TRBV4-1 and J is TRBJ2-1; TRBD2 agrees at 7 bases. The J segment lost 9 bases and the V segment lost 0 bases, leaving 8 bases of the junction unmatched. Germline assignment: CDR1 MGHRA and CDR2 YSYEKL. The CDR3 covers 15 residues. DNA for the CDR3: TGCGCCAGCAGCCAAGATATACTAGCGAGTATTGAGCAGTTCTTC. Its protein is CASSQDILASIEQFF.

This clone has more than one count but fewer than ten. The J gene is TRBJ1-1, the V gene TRBV6-6; D is perhaps TRBD1 (5 bases). Looked up from germline, CDR1 is MNHNY and CDR2 is SVGAGI (reference sequence). V was cut by 6 bases and J by 2 bases, with 7 bases left in between. The CDR3 has 12 residues. The DNA for the CDR3 is TGTGCCAGCAGACAGGTAAACACTGAAGCTTTCTTT. It encodes CASRQVNTEAFF.

This clone was detected only a few times. The chain carries TRBV6-1 and TRBJ1-4; 9 bases are shared with TRBD1. Germline-derived CDR1 and CDR2 are MNHNS and SASEGT. V lost 2 bases and J lost 6; bases outside the gene matches: 4. This CDR3 is built from 15 residues. The CDR3 DNA is TGTGCCAGCAGTGAAATGAGGGACAGGGATGAAAAACTGTTTTTT. Translating gives CASSEMRDRDEKLFF.

The table lists this clone with a few counts. The chain joins TRBV5-6 to TRBJ1-3; possibly TRBD1 for D (5 bases). The CDR3 spans 14 residues. Looked up from germline, CDR1 is SGHDT and CDR2 is YYEEEE. V shed 4 bases and J shed 2 bases, with 10 bases lying between them. The CDR3 sequence is CASSLQGTGNTIYF. In DNA form, the CDR3 reads TGTGCCAGCAGCCTGCAGGGTACTGGAAACACCATATATTTT. The whole variable domain, filled in from reference TRBV5-6 and TRBJ1-3, reads DAGVTQSPTHLIKTRGQQVTLRCSPKSGHDTVSWYQQALGQGPQFIFQYYEEEERQRGNFPDRFSGHQFPNYSSELNVNALLLGDSALYLCASSLQGTGNTIYFGEGSWLTVV.

The rearrangement links TRBV9 to TRBJ2-3; TRBD2 is a possible D gene (5 bases). Trimming took off 4 bases at V and 11 bases at J, with 14 bases between the two ends. The CDR3 runs to 12 residues. Germline V gene data show CDR1 as SGDLS and CDR2 as YYNGEE. This CDR3 reads CASSIREGGQYF. The DNA for the CDR3 is TGTGCCAGCAGCATTCGCGAGGGCGGGCAGTATTTT.

The chain is built from TRBV6-6 and TRBJ1-5; D may be TRBD1 (6 bases). This CDR3 has 13 residues. Per the germline V gene, CDR1 is MNHNY and CDR2 is SVGAGI (reference sequence). V was pared by 5 bases and J by 2 bases, with 7 bases between. The CDR3 sequence: CASSRQGNQPQHF. CDR3 sequence (DNA): TGTGCCAGCAGTAGACAGGGCAATCAGCCCCAGCATTTT.

This clone came up a few times. The chain couples TRBV28 to TRBJ1-1; maybe TRBD1 (6 bases). Trimming took off 6 bases at V and 5 bases at J, with 16 bases between the two ends. Germline assignment: CDR1 MDHEN and CDR2 SYDVKM. This CDR3 comprises 14 residues. This chain's CDR3 is CASRRGFRGTEAFF. CDR3 sequence (DNA): TGTGCCAGCAGAAGGGGGTTTCGGGGAACTGAAGCTTTCTTT.

There are a few counts of this clone. This chain joins TRBV5-1 and TRBJ1-1, with D possibly being TRBD1 (5 bases). The CDR3 is made up of 14 amino acids. The V gene's germline CDR1 is SGHRS and CDR2 YFSETQ. Trimming took 4 bases from V and 1 from J, leaving 11 bases between them. CDR3 sequence (DNA): TGCGCCAGCAGCCCCTTCGGGGGGAACACTGAAGCTTTCTTT. It specifies CASSPFGGNTEAFF.

V and J are TRBV7-2 and TRBJ2-1; 9 nucleotides agree with TRBD2. The trim removed 5 bases at V and 3 bases at J, leaving 5 bases unmatched. The length of the CDR3 is 15 residues. Germline V gives CDR1 SGHTA, CDR2 FQGNSA. CDR3 residues: CASSPLAGNYNEQFF. The CDR3 bases are TGTGCCAGCAGCCCTCTAGCGGGAAACTACAATGAGCAGTTCTTC. The complete variable domain, with remaining parts taken from reference TRBV7-2 and TRBJ2-1, reads GAGVSQSPSNKVTEKGKDVELRCDPISGHTALYWYRQSLGQGLEFLIYFQGNSAPDKSGLPSDRFSAERTGGSVSTLTIQRTQQEDSAVYLCASSPLAGNYNEQFFGPGTRLTVL.

This clone showed up just a few times. V and J are TRBV7-2 and TRBJ1-5; D unclear. The CDR3 has 13 amino acids. The germline V gene has CDR1 SGHTA and CDR2 FQGNSA. V was pared by 3 bases and J by 5 bases, with 8 bases between. CDR3 coding DNA: TGTGCCAGCAGCTTCAACAGAGATCAGCCCCAGCATTTT. It yields the protein CASSFNRDQPQHF.

This clone was counted between two and nine times. This chain connects TRBV4-3 to TRBJ2-2; the D is unclear. Trimming stripped 6 bases from V and 10 bases from J, with 15 bases between. This CDR3 has 13 residues. CDR1 and CDR2 from the germline V gene are LGHNA and YSLEER. CDR3 in DNA: TGCGCCAGCAGTCCCTCGTTGGCTGAGGAGCTGTTTTTT. Residues: CASSPSLAEELFF.

The V gene is TRBV7-2, the J gene TRBJ2-3, with 12 nucleotides matching TRBD2. Germline values: CDR1 SGHTA, CDR2 FQGNSA. The CDR3 is 18 residues long. V shed 4 bases, J shed 5 bases, and the junction held 13 bases outside the gene matches. In DNA, the CDR3 is TGTGCCAGCAGCTCTAGCGGGGGGGCTGGTTTACATGAAGATACGCAGTATTTT. Protein: CASSSSGGAGLHEDTQYF.

The V call is TRBV28, the J call TRBJ1-2, with 7 positions matching TRBD1. The CDR3 extends over 15 amino acids. The junction had 12 bases not matched to a gene; V was cut back by 3 bases and J by 8 bases. Germline CDR1 MDHEN, CDR2 SYDVKM. The CDR3 reads CASSFSPGQFTGYTF. In nucleotides, the CDR3 is TGTGCCAGCAGTTTCTCTCCGGGACAGTTTACGGGCTACACCTTC.

There are a few counts of this clone. The V gene is TRBV2, the J gene TRBJ2-3, with no clear D. Germline V gene data show CDR1 as SNHLY and CDR2 as FYNNEI. CDR3 length equals 11 residues. Between the trimmed V and J ends, which lost 6 bases and 3 bases, there was a span of 4 bases. This CDR3 is CASSRTDTQYF. The CDR3 bases are TGTGCCAGCAGCCGGACAGATACGCAGTATTTT.

This clone showed up just a few times. The genes are TRBV14 and TRBJ2-1; 9 nucleotides line up with TRBD2. The junction had 7 bases not matched to a gene; V was cut back by 6 bases and J by 7 bases. Germline assignment: CDR1 SGHDN and CDR2 FVKESK. The CDR3 has 14 residues. The CDR3 DNA reads TGTGCCAGCAGGCGGGGGGGGCAGGGTAATGAGCAGTTCTTC. Translating gives CASRRGGQGNEQFF.

This clone was seen a handful of times. The chain has TRBV5-6 and TRBJ2-7; 8 bases map to TRBD1. V shed 0 bases, J shed 2 bases, and the junction held 7 bases outside the gene matches. CDR3 length: 16 residues. In germline, CDR1 is SGHDT, CDR2 YYEEEE. This CDR3 reads CASSLGTGKKTYEQYF. The CDR3 DNA reads as TGTGCCAGCAGCTTGGGGACAGGGAAAAAAACCTACGAGCAGTACTTC.

The V gene is TRBV28, the J gene TRBJ1-4; perhaps TRBD1 as D (5 bases). There are 14 residues in the CDR3. Germline V CDR1 and CDR2: MDHEN, SYDVKM. Deletions cut 2 bases from V and 7 bases from J, with 11 bases between. The CDR3 nucleotides are TGTGCCAGCAGTTTAGGGGGGTGGGGTGAAAAACTGTTTTTT. Amino acids: CASSLGGWGEKLFF.

This chain joins TRBV19 and TRBJ2-7, with D possibly being TRBD1 (5 bases). Looked up from germline, CDR1 is LNHDA and CDR2 is SQIVND (reference sequence). This CDR3 contains 16 residues. The V and J ends lost 3 bases and 3 bases respectively, with 18 bases between them. The CDR3 is CASSITFDSLGYEQYF. The DNA of the CDR3 is TGTGCCAGTAGTATCACGTTCGACAGTCTGGGCTACGAGCAGTACTTC.